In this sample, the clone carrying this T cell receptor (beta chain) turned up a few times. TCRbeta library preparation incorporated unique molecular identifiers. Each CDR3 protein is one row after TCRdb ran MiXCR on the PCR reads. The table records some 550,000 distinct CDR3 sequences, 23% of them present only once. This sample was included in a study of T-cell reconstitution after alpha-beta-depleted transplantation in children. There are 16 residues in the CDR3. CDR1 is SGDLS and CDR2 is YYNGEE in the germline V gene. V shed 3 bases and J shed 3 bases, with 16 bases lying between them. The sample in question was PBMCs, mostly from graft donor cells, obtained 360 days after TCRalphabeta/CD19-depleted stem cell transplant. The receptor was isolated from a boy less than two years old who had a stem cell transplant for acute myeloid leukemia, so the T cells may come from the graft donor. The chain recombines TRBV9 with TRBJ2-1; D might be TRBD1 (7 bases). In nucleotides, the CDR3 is TGTGCCAGCAGCGAGTCAGGGGGGCCTTACTACAATGAGCAGTTCTTC. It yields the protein CASSESGGPYYNEQFF.